These 32 T cell receptor beta chains share one sample of origin, sequenced in a study of T cells after yellow fever vaccination. One entry per CDR3 protein results from TCRdb running MiXCR on the 5' RACE reads. The sample yields about 350,000 distinct CDR3 sequences, 8% to 9.5% seen once. Sequences were derived from PBMCs, sampled about 49 days after the first yellow fever vaccination. The receptors were sampled from a man younger than 35 who received the YFV17D yellow fever vaccine.

This chain joins TRBV20-1 and TRBJ2-3; D may be TRBD1 or TRBD2 (5 bases each). The length of the CDR3 is 15 residues. Trimming stripped 4 bases from V and 7 bases from J, with 21 bases between. The germline gives CDR1 DFQATT, CDR2 SNEGSKA (reference sequence). The CDR3 sequence: CSATGRVGVENTQYF. DNA for the CDR3: TGCAGTGCTACGGGCCGGGTGGGGGTGGAAAATACGCAGTATTTT.

This clonotype was observed a few times. The chain uses TRBV29-1 and TRBJ2-6; weak D call: TRBD1 (5 bases). The CDR3 spans 16 residues. V was trimmed by 8 bases and J by 0 bases, leaving 17 bases between them. Germline CDR1 SQVTM, CDR2 ANQGSEA. CDR3 sequence reads: CSTWSLGASGANVLTF. Here the CDR3 DNA reads TGCAGCACTTGGTCGCTTGGGGCCTCTGGGGCCAACGTCCTGACTTTC.

This clonotype was picked up a small number of times. CDR3 sequence (DNA): TGCAGTGCTGGGCGGGGAGAGACCCAGTACTTC. Encoded protein: CSAGRGETQYF. The V call is TRBV20-1, the J call TRBJ2-5, with TRBD2 as a possible D gene (6 bases). This CDR3 is built from 11 residues. Germline V gene lookup returns CDR1 DFQATT and CDR2 SNEGSKA (reference sequence). V lost 5 bases to trimming and J lost 4 bases, with 8 bases between them.

The rearrangement links TRBV5-1 to TRBJ2-5, with D maybe TRBD1 (5 bases). Germline lookup yields CDR1 SGHRS and CDR2 YFSETQ. V was trimmed by 4 bases and J by 3 bases, leaving 16 bases between them. CDR3 size: 15 residues. The CDR3 bases are TGCGCCAGCAGCGCGCTAACAGGACCCGAAGAGACCCAGTACTTC. It yields the protein CASSALTGPEETQYF.

The chain is built from TRBV29-1 and TRBJ2-5; possible D gene TRBD1, 6 bases. The CDR3 length is 14 residues. Trimming took off 7 bases at V and 2 bases at J, with 17 bases between the two ends. Germline CDR1 is SQVTM and CDR2 is ANQGSEA. The CDR3 reads CSARGQRDQETQYF. The CDR3, as DNA: TGCAGCGCTCGAGGACAGAGAGATCAAGAGACCCAGTACTTC. Combining the CDR3 with reference TRBV29-1 and TRBJ2-5 gives the whole variable domain SAVISQKPSRDICQRGTSLTIQCQVDSQVTMMFWYRQQPGQSLTLIATANQGSEATYESGFVIDKFPISRPNLTFSTLTVSNMSPEDSSIYLCSARGQRDQETQYFGPGTRLLVL.

This clonotype occurred a few times. The gene calls are TRBV6-5 and TRBJ2-4; D is ambiguous. V lost 3 bases and J 0 bases, leaving 12 bases between the germline ends. Germline lookup yields CDR1 MNHEY and CDR2 SVGAGI. The CDR3 has 16 residues. This CDR3 reads CASSYMANIAKNIQYF. In nucleotides, the CDR3 is TGTGCCAGCAGTTATATGGCCAACATAGCCAAAAACATTCAGTACTTC.

V and J are TRBV4-1 and TRBJ2-3; TRBD1 aligns across 7 bases. The CDR3 is made up of 16 amino acids. V lost 4 bases and J lost 0; bases outside the gene matches: 7. Germline V gene lookup returns CDR1 MGHRA and CDR2 YSYEKL. CDR3 loop: CASSLETGFSTDTQYF. CDR3 bases: TGCGCCAGCAGCCTAGAGACAGGGTTTAGCACAGATACGCAGTATTTT.

This clonotype appeared many times. The V call is TRBV7-2, the J call TRBJ2-3; D unresolved. Germline V gives CDR1 SGHTA, CDR2 FQGNSA. CDR3 length equals 13 residues. V lost 4 bases, J lost 1 base, and 6 bases lay in between. This chain's CDR3 is CASSSLGTDTQYF. Written as DNA, the CDR3 is TGTGCCAGCAGCTCGCTCGGCACAGATACGCAGTATTTT.

This clonotype has only a few counts. The rearrangement uses TRBV21-1 and TRBJ2-1; TRBD1 is the table's D call and was not checked against the DNA. TRBV21-1 is a known pseudogene. This CDR3 has 13 residues. The DNA for the CDR3 is TGTGCCAGCAGAGGCAGGGGAGCCAATGAGCAGTTCTTC. It codes for CASRGRGANEQFF.

This clonotype was observed a few times. CDR3 bases: TGCGCCAGCAGCTCGGGACAGGGGGCCACAGATACGCAGTATTTT. Its protein is CASSSGQGATDTQYF. The chain carries TRBV5-1 and TRBJ2-3, with 12 positions matching TRBD1. The germline gives CDR1 SGHRS, CDR2 YFSETQ. J lost 2 bases, V lost 3 bases, and 1 base had no gene match. This CDR3 has 15 residues.

The rearrangement joins TRBV5-1 to TRBJ2-1; 8 bases line up with TRBD2. Germline loops: CDR1 SGHRS, CDR2 YFSETQ. The V and J ends lost 2 bases and 6 bases, in that order; junction bases with no gene match: 7. This CDR3 has 15 residues. The CDR3 region is CASSLSVRGGNEQFF. In nucleotides, the CDR3 is TGCGCCAGCAGCTTAAGTGTCCGGGGGGGCAATGAGCAGTTCTTC.

CDR3 bases: TGTGCCAGCAGTTTAGGTGGGGGACTAGGGAGTATCGAGCAGTTCTTC. Protein: CASSLGGGLGSIEQFF. The chain joins TRBV12-3 or TRBV12-4 to TRBJ2-1; 8 positions match TRBD2. With V trimmed by 1 base and J by 10 bases, 12 bases remained unmatched. This CDR3 has 16 residues.

This chain uses TRBV3-1 with TRBJ1-1; tentative D call: TRBD1 (5 bases). The germline gives CDR1 LGHDT, CDR2 YNNKEL (reference sequence). CDR3 length: 13 residues. The germline V and J ends were trimmed by 0 bases and 11 bases, with 13 bases remaining between them. The CDR3 DNA follows: TGTGCCAGCAGCCAAGATCGGGGGACTGGGGCTTTCTTT. It codes for CASSQDRGTGAFF.

This clonotype has a handful of counts. The rearrangement joins TRBV5-1 to TRBJ1-1; possible D gene TRBD1, 6 bases. Trimming stripped 4 bases from V and 5 bases from J, with 15 bases between. This CDR3 has 14 residues. The germline V gene has CDR1 SGHRS and CDR2 YFSETQ. CDR3 in amino acids: CASSTSTGLTEAFF. CDR3 coding DNA: TGCGCCAGCAGCACCTCGACAGGCTTAACTGAAGCTTTCTTT. Looking up the rest from reference TRBV5-1 and TRBJ1-1 gives the full variable domain: KAGVTQTPRYLIKTRGQQVTLSCSPISGHRSVSWYQQTPGQGLQFLFEYFSETQRNKGNFPGRFSGRQFSNSRSEMNVSTLELGDSALYLCASSTSTGLTEAFFGQGTRLTVV.

The gene calls are TRBV5-1 and TRBJ2-3; 9 nucleotides align to TRBD2. The CDR3 totals 18 residues. The J segment lost 1 base and the V segment lost 0 bases, leaving 9 bases of the junction unmatched. The germline V gene encodes CDR1 SGHRS and CDR2 YFSETQ. The CDR3 DNA sequence: TGCGCCAGCAGCTTGGGTAGCGGGGGCCACGGAGGCACAGATACGCAGTATTTT. As protein: CASSLGSGGHGGTDTQYF.

This clonotype was picked up many times. The chain couples TRBV7-2 to TRBJ2-4, with a tentative D call TRBD2 (5 bases). Germline-derived CDR1 and CDR2 are SGHTA and FQGNSA. Trimming took 5 bases from V and 6 from J, leaving 14 bases between them. The CDR3 contains 14 residues. This CDR3 is CASSGGQDRNIQYF. The CDR3 DNA reads TGTGCCAGCAGCGGAGGCCAGGACCGAAACATTCAGTACTTC.

The chain uses TRBV12-3 or TRBV12-4 and TRBJ1-4; no clear D gene. V lost 6 bases and J lost 5, with 10 bases in between. The CDR3 is made up of 13 amino acids. This CDR3 reads CASRAVVNEKLFF. The CDR3 DNA is TGTGCCAGCAGAGCAGTCGTCAATGAAAAACTGTTTTTT.

This clonotype appeared a few times. The chain couples TRBV12-3 or TRBV12-4 to TRBJ2-5; D gene ambiguous. V lost 5 bases to trimming and J lost 7 bases, with 11 bases between them. The CDR3 covers 12 residues. CDR3 sequence: CASSRGDVTQYF. The DNA for the CDR3 is TGTGCCAGCAGTCGAGGAGATGTGACCCAGTACTTC.

V gene TRBV4-3 combines with J gene TRBJ2-5, with TRBD2 identical over 10 bases. CDR3 length: 16 residues. V shed 1 base and J 2 bases; nucleotides not matched to a gene: 4. The germline gives CDR1 LGHNA, CDR2 YSLEER. Written as DNA, the CDR3 is TGCGCCAGCAGCCAAGGAGCGGGGGGGCGTCAAGAGACCCAGTACTTC. Amino acids: CASSQGAGGRQETQYF.

This clonotype has ten or more counts. The J gene is TRBJ2-6, the V gene TRBV4-1; weak D call: TRBD2 (5 bases). The germline CDR1 and CDR2 sequences are MGHRA and YSYEKL. Trimming removed 0 bases from V and 2 bases from J, with 11 bases in between. The CDR3 is 17 residues long. This chain's CDR3 is CASSQEGSKAGANVLTF. CDR3 DNA sequence: TGCGCCAGCAGCCAAGAAGGGAGTAAGGCTGGGGCCAACGTCCTGACTTTC.

This clonotype was seen ten or more times. The chain uses TRBV6-5 and TRBJ2-5; D unresolved. This CDR3 has 11 residues. Germline V gene sequence: CDR1 MNHEY, CDR2 SVGAGI. The V and J ends lost 8 bases and 1 base respectively, with 5 bases between them. CDR3 bases: TGTGCCAGCCGATCCCAAGAGACCCAGTACTTC. Translated: CASRSQETQYF.

The chain carries TRBV12-3 or TRBV12-4 and TRBJ1-6; 8 bases are shared with TRBD1. J gave up 10 bases and V 7 bases, and 6 bases lay outside the gene matches. This CDR3 spans 13 amino acids. The CDR3 bases are TGTGCCAGCAATTTGGACAGGGTCTCACCCCTCCACTTT. Translating it yields CASNLDRVSPLHF.

This clonotype was seen many times. The CDR3 spells CASSPNGPDEKLFF. The CDR3, as DNA: TGTGCCAGCAGCCCGAATGGGCCGGATGAAAAACTGTTTTTT. This chain connects TRBV11-1 to TRBJ1-4; D not resolved. The CDR3 consists of 14 residues. Trimming stripped 5 bases from V and 6 bases from J, with 13 bases between. The germline CDR1 and CDR2 sequences are SGHAT and FQDESV (reference sequence).

This clonotype occurred a few times. This chain uses TRBV5-4 with TRBJ2-2; perhaps TRBD2 as D (5 bases). This CDR3 has 15 amino acids. Trimming removed 4 bases from V and 4 bases from J, with 14 bases in between. Germline CDR1 is SGHNT and CDR2 is YYREEE (reference sequence). The DNA for the CDR3 is TGTGCCAGCAGCAAGTCGGGGATGTCCACCGGGGAGCTGTTTTTT. It encodes CASSKSGMSTGELFF.

This clonotype has only a few counts. The rearrangement uses TRBV29-1 and TRBJ2-5; unclear D gene. Trimming removed 3 bases at V and 10 bases at J, with 18 bases between. Germline V gene lookup returns CDR1 SQVTM and CDR2 ANQGSEA. The CDR3 runs 13 residues. Written as DNA, the CDR3 is TGCAGCGTTGAGGTCCATGGATTAGAGGACCAGTACTTC. As protein: CSVEVHGLEDQYF.

CDR3 sequence: CASSPGTVAYEKLFF. CDR3 in DNA: TGTGCCAGCAGCCCAGGGACGGTTGCGTATGAAAAACTGTTTTTT. The gene calls are TRBV7-9 and TRBJ1-4, with D maybe TRBD1 (5 bases). The CDR3 runs to 15 residues. Between the trimmed V and J ends, which lost 5 bases and 6 bases, there was a span of 16 bases. Germline CDR1 is SEHNR and CDR2 is FQNEAQ (reference sequence).

A few counts support this clonotype. This chain connects TRBV7-2 to TRBJ1-4; 7 bases map to TRBD1. V gave up 1 base and J gave up 6 bases; unmatched junction bases: 5. CDR1 and CDR2 (germline): SGHTA, FQGNSA. This CDR3 has 15 amino acids. CDR3 coding DNA: TGTGCCAGCAGCTTAGTCGCAGACAGGGATGAAAAACTGTTTTTT. It specifies CASSLVADRDEKLFF.

This clonotype was observed at least ten times. The chain joins TRBV15 to TRBJ2-7; D uncertain. CDR1 is LNHNV, CDR2 YYDKDF, per germline (reference sequence). V was trimmed by 1 base and J by 0 bases, leaving 7 bases between them. This CDR3 has 14 residues. CDR3 residues: CATSRGFSSYEQYF. The CDR3 bases are TGTGCCACCAGCAGAGGATTTAGCTCCTACGAGCAGTACTTC.

This clonotype occurred a few times. The genes are TRBV7-2 and TRBJ2-5; 9 bases align to TRBD2. The CDR3 loop spans 16 amino acids. The V gene's germline CDR1 is SGHTA and CDR2 FQGNSA. The ends lost 0 bases at V and 5 bases at J; junction bases unmatched: 7. The CDR3 region is CASSLAAGGYLETQYF. The CDR3 coding sequence is TGTGCCAGCAGCTTAGCCGCGGGGGGGTATTTGGAGACCCAGTACTTC.

This rearrangement joins TRBV4-2 to TRBJ2-1, with D hard to call. The ends were cut back, 1 base at V and 0 bases at J, with 10 bases in the middle. This CDR3 is 16 amino acids long. The germline V gene encodes CDR1 LGHNA and CDR2 YNFKEQ. The CDR3 DNA reads TGTGCCAGCAGCCAAGTTCTTGCCAGCTCCTACAATGAGCAGTTCTTC. Amino acids: CASSQVLASSYNEQFF.

This clonotype was seen repeatedly, ten times or more. The rearrangement joins TRBV20-1 to TRBJ2-3; TRBD1 might be the D (5 bases). The germline V gene has CDR1 DFQATT and CDR2 SNEGSKA (reference sequence). Trimming took off 0 bases at V and 3 bases at J, with 13 bases between the two ends. The length of the CDR3 is 15 residues. CDR3: CSARDEAGWTDTQYF. The CDR3 nucleotides are TGCAGTGCTAGAGATGAAGCAGGGTGGACAGATACGCAGTATTTT.

In this sample, this clonotype turned up a few times. The rearrangement joins TRBV7-2 to TRBJ1-1, with TRBD1 identical over 8 bases. The germline CDR1 and CDR2 sequences are SGHTA and FQGNSA. This CDR3 is 16 amino acids long. Trimming removed 1 base from V and 1 base from J; junction bases left unmatched: 5. CDR3 in amino acids: CASSLVETGENTEAFF. The CDR3 DNA reads TGTGCCAGCAGCTTAGTCGAGACAGGGGAGAACACTGAAGCTTTCTTT. The entire variable domain, with the rest obtained from reference TRBV7-2 and TRBJ1-1, is as follows: GAGVSQSPSNKVTEKGKDVELRCDPISGHTALYWYRQSLGQGLEFLIYFQGNSAPDKSGLPSDRFSAERTGGSVSTLTIQRTQQEDSAVYLCASSLVETGENTEAFFGQGTRLTVV.